Each of the 4 T cell receptor beta chains below was sequenced from the same sample in a study of early T cells in non-severe SARS-CoV-2 infection. TCRdb re-derived calls from the 5' RACE reads in MiXCR, one entry per CDR3 protein. Among 45,000 to 55,000 distinct CDR3 sequences, 6% to 7% were seen once, and the ten largest hold around 3.9%. The sequencing sample was made of whole blood. The receptors shown here come from an adult who was a healthcare worker with PCR-confirmed SARS-CoV-2 infection or an uninfected control (not recorded which).

This clonotype was seen a few times. This chain connects TRBV29-1 to TRBJ2-5; D gene ambiguous. The CDR3 has 11 amino acids. Germline CDR1 reads SQVTM; CDR2 reads ANQGSEA. The V and J ends lost 0 bases and 4 bases respectively, with 3 bases between them. CDR3 protein: CSVEEAETQYF. CDR3 nucleotide sequence: TGCAGCGTTGAAGAGGCAGAGACCCAGTACTTC.

The table lists this clonotype with many counts. This chain links TRBV6-6 with TRBJ2-2, with D possibly TRBD2 on 6 matching bases. V dropped 4 bases and J dropped 8 bases, with 11 bases sitting between them. This CDR3 has 13 residues. CDR1 MNHNY and CDR2 SVGAGI come from the germline V gene (reference sequence). In DNA form, the CDR3 reads TGTGCCAGCAGTTCCAGGCGGGATGGGGAGCTGTTTTTT. Translated, it gives CASSSRRDGELFF.

The J gene is TRBJ2-7, the V gene TRBV25-1; TRBD1 matches 10 bases. This CDR3 has 14 residues. Trimming at V came to 5 bases and at J to 4 bases, leaving 5 bases not matched to a gene. CDR1 and CDR2 from the germline V gene are MGHDK and SYGVNS. The CDR3 is CASSPGTGDYEQYF. In DNA form, the CDR3 reads TGTGCCAGCAGTCCTGGGACAGGGGATTACGAGCAGTACTTC.

This chain joins TRBV5-6 and TRBJ1-2; D perhaps matches TRBD1 (5 bases). The germline V gene encodes CDR1 SGHDT and CDR2 YYEEEE. V dropped 4 bases and J dropped 3 bases, with 16 bases sitting between them. The CDR3 contains 15 residues. The CDR3 sequence is CASSPETANYYGYTF. CDR3 in DNA: TGTGCCAGCAGCCCGGAGACAGCCAACTACTATGGCTACACCTTC.